This passage covers 28 T cell receptor beta chains from one sample sequenced in a study of CD8 T cells in Susac syndrome. RNA amounts of about 0.5 to 1 ug underwent reverse transcription with random hexamers. TCRdb reprocessed the immunoSEQ multiplex PCR reads via MiXCR and lists one record per CDR3 protein. Here the sample spans about 120,000 distinct CDR3 sequences, approximately 94% being singletons. The sample comprised CD4+ T cells from PBMCs. These receptors all come from a human donor in good health.

The chain employs TRBV12-3 or TRBV12-4 and TRBJ2-1, with 9 bases that match TRBD2. CDR3 length: 16 amino acids. J was trimmed by 6 bases and V by 5 bases; bases with no gene match: 11. This CDR3 reads CASSKTVAGASNEQFF. The CDR3, as DNA: TGTGCCAGCAGTAAGACAGTAGCGGGAGCTTCCAATGAGCAGTTCTTC.

This rearrangement joins TRBV7-2 to TRBJ2-2; weak D call: TRBD2 (6 bases). Germline V lookup: CDR1 SGHTA, CDR2 FQGNSA. This CDR3 spans 16 amino acids. Trimming stripped 4 bases from V and 1 base from J, with 13 bases between. In DNA form, the CDR3 reads TGTGCCAGCAGCTCCCTCGGGACTGTGAACACCGGGGAGCTGTTTTTT. It codes for CASSSLGTVNTGELFF.

V is TRBV6-2 or TRBV6-3 and J is TRBJ2-1; D is unclear. Germline V gene data show CDR1 as MNHEY and CDR2 as SVGEGT. V gave up 6 bases and J gave up 4 bases, with 10 bases separating them. The CDR3 contains 13 residues. DNA for the CDR3: TGTGCCAGCAGAAACGACGTATACAATGAGCAGTTCTTC. Translated, it gives CASRNDVYNEQFF.

The V call is TRBV6-2 or TRBV6-3, the J call TRBJ2-2; D is possibly TRBD1 (6 bases). Trimming took 0 bases from V and 1 from J, leaving 9 bases between them. This CDR3 contains 16 residues. Per germline, CDR1 MNHEY and CDR2 SVGEGT. The CDR3 DNA follows: TGTGCCAGCAGTTACTCGGACAGTGGGAACACCGGGGAGCTGTTTTTT. Translated, it gives CASSYSDSGNTGELFF.

This clonotype is a singleton in its sample. This chain uses TRBV5-1 with TRBJ1-1; TRBD1 might be the D (6 bases). CDR3 length equals 13 residues. Trimming stripped 1 base from V and 4 bases from J, with 8 bases between. Germline V gene lookup returns CDR1 SGHRS and CDR2 YFSETQ. The CDR3 DNA follows: TGCGCCAGCAGCTTGCAGGGGTCCACTGAAGCTTTCTTT. It encodes CASSLQGSTEAFF.

V gene TRBV6-5 combines with J gene TRBJ2-5, with a possible D match to TRBD2 (5 bases). There are 17 residues in the CDR3. CDR1 MNHEY and CDR2 SVGAGI come from the germline V gene. Trimming took 2 bases from V and 4 from J, leaving 20 bases between them. The CDR3 sequence: CASSYTGSNLFGETQYF. The CDR3 coding sequence is TGTGCCAGCAGTTACACGGGATCTAACCTTTTTGGAGAGACCCAGTACTTC.

A single count supports this clonotype. The rearrangement joins TRBV7-2 to TRBJ2-3; D call uncertain. In germline, CDR1 is SGHTA, CDR2 FQGNSA. The CDR3 consists of 12 residues. Between the trimmed V and J ends, which lost 1 base and 8 bases, there was a span of 7 bases. The chain's CDR3 is CASSLDIATQYF. CDR3 DNA sequence: TGTGCCAGCAGCTTAGATATAGCTACGCAGTATTTT.

The J gene is TRBJ2-2, the V gene TRBV2, with TRBD1 as a possible D gene (6 bases). Germline assignment: CDR1 SNHLY and CDR2 FYNNEI. The CDR3 runs 14 residues. Trimming removed 2 bases at V and 5 bases at J, with 9 bases between. CDR3 bases: TGTGCCAGCAGTGAATACAGGGCGACCGGGGAGCTGTTTTTT. Translation gives CASSEYRATGELFF.

The J gene is TRBJ2-7, the V gene TRBV14, with a possible D match to TRBD1 (6 bases). The V and J ends lost 6 bases and 2 bases respectively, with 17 bases between them. There are 15 residues in the CDR3. Looked up from germline, CDR1 is SGHDN and CDR2 is FVKESK. CDR3 amino acids: CASSRFGGRAYEQYF. The CDR3 DNA sequence: TGTGCCAGCAGTCGGTTTGGGGGCAGAGCCTACGAGCAGTACTTC.

V and J are TRBV5-1 and TRBJ2-7; TRBD2 agrees at 9 bases. Germline V gives CDR1 SGHRS, CDR2 YFSETQ. The CDR3 is made up of 15 amino acids. Losses at the gene ends were 0 bases for V and 6 bases for J; bases not matched to a gene: 7. The CDR3 here is CASSLEVSGSSEQYF. The DNA for the CDR3 is TGCGCCAGCAGCTTGGAGGTTAGCGGGAGCTCCGAGCAGTACTTC.

The J gene is TRBJ1-4, the V gene TRBV28; the match to TRBD1 covers 7 bases. This CDR3 contains 15 residues. The germline CDR1 and CDR2 sequences are MDHEN and SYDVKM. V gave up 5 bases and J gave up 4 bases; unmatched junction bases: 7. The CDR3 DNA sequence: TGTGCCAGCAGTCCTAACAGGGGCCTTAATGAAAAACTGTTTTTT. This encodes CASSPNRGLNEKLFF. The full variable domain, with the rest looked up from reference TRBV28 and TRBJ1-4, is DVKVTQSSRYLVKRTGEKVFLECVQDMDHENMFWYRQDPGLGLRLIYFSYDVKMKEKGDIPEGYSVSREKKERFSLILESASTNQTSMYLCASSPNRGLNEKLFFGSGTQLSVL.

This clonotype was seen a single time. This chain uses TRBV5-1 with TRBJ2-1, with TRBD2 matching over 11 bases. J was trimmed by 4 bases and V by 5 bases; bases with no gene match: 11. The length of the CDR3 is 17 residues. Germline V gene lookup returns CDR1 SGHRS and CDR2 YFSETQ. The CDR3 DNA reads as TGCGCCAGCAGTCGACTCGGACTAGCGGGCATTTACAATGAGCAGTTCTTC. Translating it yields CASSRLGLAGIYNEQFF.

This clonotype was detected only once. The chain recombines TRBV12-3 or TRBV12-4 with TRBJ1-2; TRBD1 matches 9 bases. The CDR3 is 13 residues long. Losses at the gene ends were 6 bases for V and 7 bases for J; bases not matched to a gene: 6. CDR3 sequence reads: CASRRDRVGGYTF. CDR3 DNA: TGTGCCAGCAGAAGGGACAGGGTCGGTGGCTACACCTTC.

The chain recombines TRBV7-8 with TRBJ1-2; D is uncertain. Germline V lookup: CDR1 SGHVS, CDR2 FQNEAQ. Trimming removed 1 base from V and 5 bases from J, with 11 bases in between. The CDR3 runs to 14 residues. CDR3 nucleotides: TGTGCCAGCAGCTTAGGGTCGGCTGAGTATGGCTACACCTTC. Its translation is CASSLGSAEYGYTF.

The chain has TRBV5-1 and TRBJ2-2; 8 bases fit TRBD1. The CDR3 loop spans 15 amino acids. J was trimmed by 4 bases and V by 4 bases; bases with no gene match: 6. Looked up from germline, CDR1 is SGHRS and CDR2 is YFSETQ. The CDR3 DNA follows: TGCGCCAGCAGCCCACGGGACAGGCCCACCGGGGAGCTGTTTTTT. Protein sequence: CASSPRDRPTGELFF.

The genes are TRBV12-3 or TRBV12-4 and TRBJ2-5; D uncertain. The CDR3 has 12 residues. V lost 2 bases and J lost 1, with 2 bases in between. Here the CDR3 DNA reads TGTGCCAGCAGTTTAATCCAAGAGACCCAGTACTTC. Amino acids: CASSLIQETQYF.

The chain links TRBV30 to TRBJ1-1, with D perhaps TRBD1 (5 bases). The length of the CDR3 is 11 residues. V lost 4 bases and J 5 bases, leaving 8 bases between the germline ends. Per germline, CDR1 GTSNPN and CDR2 SVGIG (reference sequence). The CDR3 DNA follows: TGTGCCTGGATCAGGGTAACTGAAGCTTTCTTT. As protein: CAWIRVTEAFF.

Here the CDR3 reads CSVAGTSGMETQYF. CDR3 coding DNA: TGCAGCGTCGCCGGGACTAGCGGGATGGAGACCCAGTACTTC. The chain links TRBV29-1 to TRBJ2-5, with 13 bases lining up with TRBD2. The CDR3 has 14 amino acids. Losses at the gene ends were 6 bases for V and 5 bases for J; bases not matched to a gene: 6. CDR1 and CDR2 (germline): SQVTM, ANQGSEA.

The chain carries TRBV19 and TRBJ1-1; D is unclear. The V end lost 4 bases, the J end lost 1 base, and 13 bases lay between the germline ends. Germline CDR1 is LNHDA and CDR2 is SQIVND (reference sequence). This CDR3 region has 15 residues. The CDR3 coding sequence is TGTGCCAGTAGTAACCGTTTGGGCGGGAACACTGAAGCTTTCTTT. Translation gives CASSNRLGGNTEAFF. The full variable domain, its missing parts supplied by reference TRBV19 and TRBJ1-1, is DGGITQSPKYLFRKEGQNVTLSCEQNLNHDAMYWYRQDPGQGLRLIYYSQIVNDFQKGDIAEGYSVSREKKESFPLTVTSAQKNPTAFYLCASSNRLGGNTEAFFGQGTRLTVV.

The rearrangement links TRBV12-3 or TRBV12-4 to TRBJ2-5, with D possibly called TRBD1 or TRBD2 (5 bases each). The CDR3 spans 15 residues. V was pared by 5 bases and J by 5 bases, with 18 bases between. In DNA, the CDR3 is TGTGCCAGCAGTCCACTGGGGGTTAGAGTGGAGACCCAGTACTTC. It yields the protein CASSPLGVRVETQYF.

The chain couples TRBV3-1 to TRBJ2-5, with 7 nucleotides matching TRBD2. From germline, CDR1 is LGHDT and CDR2 YNNKEL (reference sequence). V shed 1 base and J 5 bases; nucleotides not matched to a gene: 7. This CDR3 comprises 15 residues. The CDR3 here is CASSQGLGGSETQYF. The CDR3 DNA follows: TGTGCCAGCAGCCAAGGGCTAGGCGGGAGTGAGACCCAGTACTTC.

This clonotype occurred a few times. This chain uses TRBV7-2 with TRBJ2-1; TRBD2 agrees at 12 bases. The J segment lost 7 bases and the V segment lost 5 bases, leaving 9 bases of the junction unmatched. There are 16 residues in the CDR3. From germline, CDR1 is SGHTA and CDR2 FQGNSA. CDR3 protein: CASSPLTSGRRNEQFF. In DNA, the CDR3 is TGTGCCAGCAGCCCCCTTACTAGCGGGAGGAGGAATGAGCAGTTCTTC. The full variable domain, its missing parts supplied by reference TRBV7-2 and TRBJ2-1, is GAGVSQSPSNKVTEKGKDVELRCDPISGHTALYWYRQSLGQGLEFLIYFQGNSAPDKSGLPSDRFSAERTGGSVSTLTIQRTQQEDSAVYLCASSPLTSGRRNEQFFGPGTRLTVL.

The chain joins TRBV5-6 to TRBJ1-2; 11 bases fit TRBD1. This CDR3 contains 15 residues. With 4 bases clipped from V and 5 bases from J, the junction kept 7 bases outside the gene matches. The V gene's germline CDR1 is SGHDT and CDR2 YYEEEE. Here the CDR3 DNA reads TGTGCCAGCAGCGACCCCGGGACAGGGGGGTATGGCTACACCTTC. It specifies CASSDPGTGGYGYTF.

V gene TRBV7-9 combines with J gene TRBJ2-3; D remains ambiguous. The length of the CDR3 is 18 residues. CDR1 and CDR2 (germline): SEHNR, FQNEAQ (reference sequence). Trimming left V 5 bases short and J 2 bases short, with 23 bases between. The CDR3 nucleotides are TGTGCCAGCAGCCTGTTACGGGTCTTTGCGGTCCCCACAGATACGCAGTATTTT. Translation gives CASSLLRVFAVPTDTQYF.

This clonotype was observed a single time. This sequence joins TRBV3-1 and TRBJ2-7; 11 bases align to TRBD2. CDR1 is LGHDT and CDR2 is YNNKEL in the germline V gene (reference sequence). J gave up 5 bases and V 5 bases, and 8 bases lay outside the gene matches. CDR3 length equals 15 residues. The CDR3 DNA follows: TGTGCCAGCAGCGCGTTCGGACTAGCGGGCAACGAGCAGTACTTC. As protein: CASSAFGLAGNEQYF.

V gene TRBV7-2 combines with J gene TRBJ2-1; TRBD2 agrees at 9 bases. With 2 bases clipped from V and 10 bases from J, the junction kept 9 bases outside the gene matches. The CDR3 length is 15 residues. The germline V gene encodes CDR1 SGHTA and CDR2 FQGNSA. The CDR3 DNA reads as TGTGCCAGCAGCTTAAACGGACTAGCGTTAGGGGAGCAGTTCTTC. This sequence encodes CASSLNGLALGEQFF. Variable domain in full (rest from reference TRBV7-2 and TRBJ2-1): GAGVSQSPSNKVTEKGKDVELRCDPISGHTALYWYRQSLGQGLEFLIYFQGNSAPDKSGLPSDRFSAERTGGSVSTLTIQRTQQEDSAVYLCASSLNGLALGEQFFGPGTRLTVL.

V is TRBV12-3 or TRBV12-4 and J is TRBJ2-7; D is unresolved. Trimming left V 3 bases short and J 1 base short, with 13 bases between. This CDR3 has 15 amino acids. The CDR3 loop reads CASSFEADQSYEQYF. The CDR3 DNA reads as TGTGCCAGCAGTTTCGAGGCGGACCAATCCTACGAGCAGTACTTC.

This clonotype was seen once. The rearrangement links TRBV6-5 to TRBJ2-1; the match to TRBD2 covers 11 bases. The germline V gene encodes CDR1 MNHEY and CDR2 SVGAGI. This CDR3 region has 15 residues. The trim removed 6 bases at V and 8 bases at J, leaving 9 bases unmatched. The CDR3 DNA reads TGTGCCAGCAGCCCTCTAGCGGGAGGAGGCGATGAGCAGTTCTTC. Translation: CASSPLAGGGDEQFF.